Presented here are 12 T cell receptor beta chains from one specimen sequenced in a study of response to subunit inactivated influenza vaccine. MiXCR was run by TCRdb on the RT-PCR reads, yielding one entry per CDR3 protein. The sample gives roughly 710,000 distinct CDR3 sequences, around 15% of which show up once; 7.5% to 8% is in the top ten. The specimen comprised PBMCs from blood, sampled 14 to 15 days before vaccination. These receptors were obtained from a middle-aged man who received an inactivated influenza vaccine.

This chain joins TRBV20-1 and TRBJ1-2; 12 bases are a match to TRBD1. This CDR3 comprises 19 residues. The germline gives CDR1 DFQATT, CDR2 SNEGSKA (reference sequence). J lost 4 bases, V lost 2 bases, and 17 bases had no gene match. CDR3 DNA: TGCAGTGCTAGACCTGACCAACTCCGGGACAGGGGGCAGGGCTATGGCTACACCTTC. Its protein product is CSARPDQLRDRGQGYGYTF.

The chain is built from TRBV20-1 and TRBJ2-3; D is unclear. This CDR3 is built from 13 residues. Germline V CDR1 and CDR2: DFQATT, SNEGSKA (reference sequence). Trimming cost V 8 bases and J 2 bases, with 14 bases left between them. The CDR3 DNA is TGCAGTACCTCTGGGTCCAACACAGATACGCAGTATTTT. This codes for CSTSGSNTDTQYF.

The chain couples TRBV5-1 to TRBJ2-1, with a possible D match to TRBD2 (6 bases). The V gene lost 0 bases and the J gene lost 4 bases, with 17 bases spanning the gap. Germline V gene data show CDR1 as SGHRS and CDR2 as YFSETQ. CDR3 length: 17 amino acids. CDR3 sequence: CASSLGSGVRPYNEQFF. As DNA, the CDR3 is TGCGCCAGCAGCTTGGGATCGGGGGTCAGGCCATACAATGAGCAGTTCTTC.

This clonotype was seen a handful of times. The V and J genes are TRBV4-2 and TRBJ1-6, with TRBD1 as a possible D gene (5 bases). Trimming took off 0 bases at V and 10 bases at J, with 16 bases between the two ends. In germline, CDR1 is LGHNA, CDR2 YNFKEQ. CDR3 length: 16 amino acids. DNA for the CDR3: TGTGCCAGCAGCCAAGATGGGTGGGGGAAGGGATCACCCCTCCACTTT. Translating gives CASSQDGWGKGSPLHF.

This clonotype appeared a few times. The chain joins TRBV28 to TRBJ2-7, with 10 bases lining up with TRBD2. With 11 bases clipped from V and 5 bases from J, the junction kept 12 bases outside the gene matches. The CDR3 has 14 residues. Germline-derived CDR1 and CDR2 are MDHEN and SYDVKM. The CDR3 nucleotides read TGTGCCCACAGGGGGACTAGCGACTTCGACGAGCAGTACTTC. Amino acid sequence: CAHRGTSDFDEQYF.

A few counts support this clonotype. The genes are TRBV6-1 and TRBJ1-6; weak D call: TRBD1 (5 bases). V lost 6 bases and J 8 bases, leaving 17 bases between the germline ends. CDR3 length equals 15 residues. Germline CDR1 is MNHNS and CDR2 is SASEGT. The CDR3 DNA follows: TGTGCCAGCAGCCCTATCGGGACGGCCGATTCACCCCTCCACTTT. It codes for CASSPIGTADSPLHF.

The rearrangement uses TRBV12-3 or TRBV12-4 and TRBJ2-2; D remains unclear. V was clipped by 4 bases and J by 0 bases, with 15 bases between them. This CDR3 is built from 17 residues. CDR3 sequence: CASSSTQELANTGELFF. The CDR3 nucleotides are TGTGCCAGCAGTTCTACACAAGAGTTAGCGAACACCGGGGAGCTGTTTTTT.

This clonotype was detected ten times or more. V and J are TRBV6-1 and TRBJ1-5; no firm D call. The CDR3 is 12 amino acids. CDR1 and CDR2 from the germline V gene are MNHNS and SASEGT. Trimming left V 2 bases short and J 6 bases short, with 5 bases between. The DNA of the CDR3 is TGTGCCAGCAGTGAACTAGGTCAGCCCCAGCATTTT. Encoded protein: CASSELGQPQHF.

This clonotype was found a few times. V and J are TRBV28 and TRBJ2-3; possibly TRBD1 for D (5 bases). The CDR3 totals 13 residues. Trimming stripped 8 bases from V and 5 bases from J, with 14 bases between. Germline V gene lookup returns CDR1 MDHEN and CDR2 SYDVKM. DNA for the CDR3: TGTGCCAGCGCTGGGGCAGGGAAAGATACGCAGTATTTT. Translation gives CASAGAGKDTQYF. Filled out from reference TRBV28 and TRBJ2-3, the complete variable domain reads DVKVTQSSRYLVKRTGEKVFLECVQDMDHENMFWYRQDPGLGLRLIYFSYDVKMKEKGDIPEGYSVSREKKERFSLILESASTNQTSMYLCASAGAGKDTQYFGPGTRLTVL.

The sample holds a few counts of this clonotype. V and J are TRBV2 and TRBJ1-1; D uncertain. Germline V gene lookup returns CDR1 SNHLY and CDR2 FYNNEI. V was pared by 6 bases and J by 6 bases, with 8 bases between. The CDR3 contains 11 residues. The CDR3 DNA follows: TGTGCCAGCAGAGTACTTGCTGAAGCTTTCTTT. Protein: CASRVLAEAFF.

This clonotype showed up just a few times. This chain uses TRBV12-3 or TRBV12-4 with TRBJ2-2, with unresolved D. The CDR3 is made up of 13 amino acids. The germline V and J ends were trimmed by 3 bases and 6 bases, with 8 bases remaining between them. CDR3 in DNA: TGTGCCAGCAGTTTTGGTGTCTCCGGGGAGCTGTTTTTT. It yields the protein CASSFGVSGELFF.

The V and J genes are TRBV7-8 and TRBJ2-7, with 7 bases fitting TRBD2. CDR3 length: 12 residues. V gave up 4 bases and J gave up 5 bases; unmatched junction bases: 2. CDR1 and CDR2 (germline): SGHVS, FQNEAQ. The CDR3 bases are TGTGCCAGCAGCTCCGGGGGGAACGAGCAGTACTTC. Its protein product is CASSSGGNEQYF.